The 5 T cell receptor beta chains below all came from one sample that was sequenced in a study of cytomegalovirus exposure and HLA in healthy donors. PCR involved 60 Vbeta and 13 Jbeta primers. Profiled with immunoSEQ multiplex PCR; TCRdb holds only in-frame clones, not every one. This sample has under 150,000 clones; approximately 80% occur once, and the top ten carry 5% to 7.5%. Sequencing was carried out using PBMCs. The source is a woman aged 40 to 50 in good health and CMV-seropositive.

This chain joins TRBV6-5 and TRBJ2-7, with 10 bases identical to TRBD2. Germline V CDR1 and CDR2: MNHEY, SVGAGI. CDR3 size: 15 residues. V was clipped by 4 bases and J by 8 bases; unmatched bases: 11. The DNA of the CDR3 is TGTGCCAGCAGTTCCTGGACTAGCGGCCTTGAAAAGCAGTACTTC. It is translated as CASSSWTSGLEKQYF.

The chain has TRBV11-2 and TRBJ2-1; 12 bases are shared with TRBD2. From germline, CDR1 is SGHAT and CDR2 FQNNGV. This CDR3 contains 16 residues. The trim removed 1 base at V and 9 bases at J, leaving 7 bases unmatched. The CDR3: CASSLVEGLAGGEQFF. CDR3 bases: TGTGCCAGCAGCTTAGTGGAGGGACTAGCGGGCGGTGAGCAGTTCTTC.

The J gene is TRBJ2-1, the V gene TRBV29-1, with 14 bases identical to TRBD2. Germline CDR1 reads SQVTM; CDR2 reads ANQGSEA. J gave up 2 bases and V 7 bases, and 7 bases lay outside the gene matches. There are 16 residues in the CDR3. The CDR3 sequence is CSASGLAGGAYNEQFF. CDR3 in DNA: TGCAGCGCGAGTGGACTAGCGGGAGGAGCCTACAATGAGCAGTTCTTC.

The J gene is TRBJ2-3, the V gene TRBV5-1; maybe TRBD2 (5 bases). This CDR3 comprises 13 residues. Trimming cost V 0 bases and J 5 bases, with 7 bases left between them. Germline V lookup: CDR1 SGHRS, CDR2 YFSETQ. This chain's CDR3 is CASSLGREDTQYF. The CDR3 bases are TGCGCCAGCAGCTTGGGTCGGGAAGATACGCAGTATTTT.

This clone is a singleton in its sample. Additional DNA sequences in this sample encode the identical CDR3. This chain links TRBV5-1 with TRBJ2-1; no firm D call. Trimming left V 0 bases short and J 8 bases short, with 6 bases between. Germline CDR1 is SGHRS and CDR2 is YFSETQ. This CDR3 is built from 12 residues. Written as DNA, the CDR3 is TGCGCCAGCAGCTTGGTACGAGATGAGCAGTTCTTC. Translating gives CASSLVRDEQFF. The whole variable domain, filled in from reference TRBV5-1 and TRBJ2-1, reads KAGVTQTPRYLIKTRGQQVTLSCSPISGHRSVSWYQQTPGQGLQFLFEYFSETQRNKGNFPGRFSGRQFSNSRSEMNVSTLELGDSALYLCASSLVRDEQFFGPGTRLTVL.